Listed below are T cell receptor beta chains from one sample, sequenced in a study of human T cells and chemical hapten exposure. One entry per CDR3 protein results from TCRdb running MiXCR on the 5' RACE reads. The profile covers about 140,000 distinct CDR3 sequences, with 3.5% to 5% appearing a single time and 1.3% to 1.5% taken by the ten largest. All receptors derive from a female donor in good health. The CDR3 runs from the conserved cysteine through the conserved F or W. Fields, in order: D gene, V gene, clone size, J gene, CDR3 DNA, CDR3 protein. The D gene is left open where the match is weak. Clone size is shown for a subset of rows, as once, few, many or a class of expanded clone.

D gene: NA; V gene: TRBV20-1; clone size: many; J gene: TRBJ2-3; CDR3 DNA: TGCAGTGCTAGAACTTTCGAGTCCCAGCACCCGCAGTATTTT; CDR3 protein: CSARTFESQHPQYF
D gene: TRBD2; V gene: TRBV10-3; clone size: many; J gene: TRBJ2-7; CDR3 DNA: TGTGCCATCAGTGATAGAGCGGGGGCGTCCTACGAGCAGTACTTC; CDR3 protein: CAISDRAGASYEQYF
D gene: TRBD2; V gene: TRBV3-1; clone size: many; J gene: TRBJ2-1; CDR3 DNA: TGTGCCAGCAGCCAACCGGGACTAGTTTCCTACAATGAGCAGTTCTTC; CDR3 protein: CASSQPGLVSYNEQFF
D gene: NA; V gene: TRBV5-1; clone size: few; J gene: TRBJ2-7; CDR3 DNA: TGCGCCAGCAGCACCGGACAGCTTGGGATGGACGAGCAGTACTTC; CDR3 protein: CASSTGQLGMDEQYF
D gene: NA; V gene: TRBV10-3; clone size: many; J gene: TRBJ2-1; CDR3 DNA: TGTGCCATCAGTGAAAGGAGGAAGAGCGATGAGCAGTTCTTC; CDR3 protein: CAISERRKSDEQFF
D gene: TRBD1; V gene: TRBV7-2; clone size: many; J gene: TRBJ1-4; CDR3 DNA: TGTGCCAGCAGTTTAGTATTCTGGGACAGTAATGAAAAACTGTTTTTT; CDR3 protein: CASSLVFWDSNEKLFF
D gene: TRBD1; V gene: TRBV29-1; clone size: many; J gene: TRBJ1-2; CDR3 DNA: TGCAGCGTTGAAGGGAGGGGACAGGGGACTATTAACTATGGCTACACCTTC; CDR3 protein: CSVEGRGQGTINYGYTF
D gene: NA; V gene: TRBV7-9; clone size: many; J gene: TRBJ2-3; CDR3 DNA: TGTGCCACCAAGGCGCAGGGGCCGAGCACAGATACGCAGTATTTT; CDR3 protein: CATKAQGPSTDTQYF
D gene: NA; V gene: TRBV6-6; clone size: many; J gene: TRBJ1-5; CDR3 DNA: TGTGCCAGCAGTTACTCGGGCGCGATCCCAGTTAGCAATCAGCCCCAGCATTTT; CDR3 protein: CASSYSGAIPVSNQPQHF
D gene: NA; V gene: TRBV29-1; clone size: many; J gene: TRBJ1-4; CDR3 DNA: TGCAGCGTTGAGTCCGGGGTTGGTGAAAAACTGTTTTTT; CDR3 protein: CSVESGVGEKLFF
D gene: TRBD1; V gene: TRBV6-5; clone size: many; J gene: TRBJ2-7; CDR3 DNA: TGTGCCAGCAGTTACGGAGGCAGGGGGCCCCGCTACGAGCAGTACTTC; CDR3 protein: CASSYGGRGPRYEQYF
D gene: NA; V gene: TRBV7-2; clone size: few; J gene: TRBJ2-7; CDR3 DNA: TGTGCCAGCAGCAGAGCGCTGGAATACGAGCAGTACTTC; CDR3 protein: CASSRALEYEQYF
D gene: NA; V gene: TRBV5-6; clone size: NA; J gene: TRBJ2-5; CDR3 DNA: TGTGCCAGCAGCTCCCAGGGCGGGGTGTATGAGACCCAGTACTTC; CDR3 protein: CASSSQGGVYETQYF
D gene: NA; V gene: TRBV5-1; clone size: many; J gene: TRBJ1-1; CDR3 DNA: TGCGCCAGCAGCTGGGACTTCGTCTTAGACACTGAAGCTTTCTTT; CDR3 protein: CASSWDFVLDTEAFF
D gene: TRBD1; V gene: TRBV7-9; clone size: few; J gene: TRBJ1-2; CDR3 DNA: TGTGCCAGCAGCTACGGACAGGGCATAGTGGTAGATGGCTACACCTTC; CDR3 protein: CASSYGQGIVVDGYTF
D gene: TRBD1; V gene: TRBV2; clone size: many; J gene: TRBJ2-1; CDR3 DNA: TGTGCCAGCAGTGAAGGGACAGGGATCCCCTACAATGAGCAGTTCTTC; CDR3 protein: CASSEGTGIPYNEQFF
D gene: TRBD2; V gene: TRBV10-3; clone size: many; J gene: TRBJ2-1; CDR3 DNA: TGTGCCATCAGTGGTAGCGGGGGAGACTACAATGAGCAGTTCTTC; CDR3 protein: CAISGSGGDYNEQFF
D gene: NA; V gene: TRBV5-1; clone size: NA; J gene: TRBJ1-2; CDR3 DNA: TGCGCCAGCAGCTTGGACTCCGGGACATTAAACTATGGCTACACCTTC; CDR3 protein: CASSLDSGTLNYGYTF
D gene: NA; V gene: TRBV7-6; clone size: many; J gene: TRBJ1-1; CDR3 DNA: TGTGCCAGCAGCAGAGGGGCAGGGGCAAACACTGAAGCTTTCTTT; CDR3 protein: CASSRGAGANTEAFF
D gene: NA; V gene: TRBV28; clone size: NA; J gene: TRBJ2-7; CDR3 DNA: TGTGCCAGCAGTTTACGGGGACCCGAACTACCCTACGAGCAGTACTTC; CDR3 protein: CASSLRGPELPYEQYF
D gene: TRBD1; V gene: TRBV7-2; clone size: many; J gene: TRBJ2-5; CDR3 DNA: TGTGCCAGCAGCTTAGTTTTCTACAGGGGTCTCCAAGAGACCCAGTACTTC; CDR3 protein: CASSLVFYRGLQETQYF
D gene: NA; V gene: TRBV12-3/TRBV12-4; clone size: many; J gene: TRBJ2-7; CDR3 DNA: TGTGCCAGCAGTTTCCAGGGTCCGGAGCAGTACTTC; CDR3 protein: CASSFQGPEQYF
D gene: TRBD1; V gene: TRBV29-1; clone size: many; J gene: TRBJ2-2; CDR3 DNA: TGCAGCTACAGGGGGACGGGCACCGGGGAGCTGTTTTTT; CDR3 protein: CSYRGTGTGELFF
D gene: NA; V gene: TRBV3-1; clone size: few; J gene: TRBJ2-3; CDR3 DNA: TGTGCCAGCAGCCAAGTGTGGGGCGACACAGATACGCAGTATTTT; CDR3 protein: CASSQVWGDTDTQYF
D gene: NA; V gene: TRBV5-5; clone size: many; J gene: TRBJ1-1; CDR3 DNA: TGTGCCAGCAGCCTCTGGGGACAGAACACTGAAGCTTTCTTT; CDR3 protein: CASSLWGQNTEAFF
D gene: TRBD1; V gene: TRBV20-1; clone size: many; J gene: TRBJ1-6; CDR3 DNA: TGCAGTGCTAGAGCTGGGACAGAATATAATTCACCCCTCCACTTT; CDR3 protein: CSARAGTEYNSPLHF
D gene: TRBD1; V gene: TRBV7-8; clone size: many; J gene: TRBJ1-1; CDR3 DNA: TGTGCCAGCAGCTTTGCGTTGGACAGGGTAAGCACTGAAGCTTTCTTT; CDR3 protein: CASSFALDRVSTEAFF